The 27 T cell receptor beta chains given below trace back to one sample, sequenced in a study of blood T cell repertoires in COVID-19. Clones were read by immunoSEQ multiplex PCR, and TCRdb kept only the in-frame ones, dropping some. The sample has roughly 130,000 clones; around 80% are singletons. Sequencing was done on a sample of peripheral blood. These TCRs come from a woman in her sixties with acute or convalescent COVID-19.

The chain carries TRBV19 and TRBJ1-5; D is possibly TRBD1 (5 bases). V shed 5 bases and J shed 6 bases, with 11 bases lying between them. The CDR3 contains 13 residues. Per germline, CDR1 LNHDA and CDR2 SQIVND (reference sequence). The CDR3 reads CASSRTSFQPQHF. DNA for the CDR3: TGTGCCAGTAGTCGGACATCCTTTCAGCCCCAGCATTTT.

The gene calls are TRBV11-2 and TRBJ1-1; TRBD1 might be the D (5 bases). The CDR3 is made up of 14 amino acids. V dropped 4 bases and J dropped 5 bases, with 14 bases sitting between them. The germline CDR1 and CDR2 sequences are SGHAT and FQNNGV. The CDR3 loop is CASSYQPRGTEAFF. CDR3 sequence (DNA): TGTGCCAGCAGCTACCAACCCCGGGGGACTGAAGCTTTCTTT.

The rearrangement links TRBV30 to TRBJ2-7, with a tentative D call TRBD2 (5 bases). The CDR3 loop spans 13 amino acids. Trimming removed 3 bases at V and 7 bases at J, with 16 bases between. Per germline, CDR1 GTSNPN and CDR2 SVGIG (reference sequence). The CDR3 DNA reads TGTGCCTGGAGGGACCCGCCTGGCGGGGAGCAGTACTTC. This sequence encodes CAWRDPPGGEQYF.

The chain has TRBV9 and TRBJ2-1; D possibly corresponds to TRBD2 (6 bases). This CDR3 is 14 amino acids long. The V and J ends lost 3 bases and 1 base respectively, with 8 bases between them. Germline V gene sequence: CDR1 SGDLS, CDR2 YYNGEE. The CDR3 loop reads CASSEGLSYNEQFF. The CDR3 region has the DNA TGTGCCAGCAGCGAGGGACTTTCCTACAATGAGCAGTTCTTC.

This chain connects TRBV6-5 to TRBJ1-2; perhaps TRBD1 as D (5 bases). The CDR3 consists of 12 residues. Trimming stripped 7 bases from V and 3 bases from J, with 9 bases between. Germline CDR1 is MNHEY and CDR2 is SVGAGI. CDR3 region: CASMGEDYGYTF. CDR3 bases: TGTGCCAGCATGGGGGAGGACTATGGCTACACCTTC.

The V and J genes are TRBV15 and TRBJ1-3, with TRBD1 as a possible D gene (6 bases). The CDR3 consists of 17 residues. Germline CDR1 and CDR2: LNHNV and YYDKDF (reference sequence). V shed 5 bases and J shed 0 bases, with 17 bases lying between them. The CDR3 sequence: CATSERARGPSGNTIYF. In DNA, the CDR3 is TGTGCCACCAGCGAACGGGCCAGGGGCCCCTCTGGAAACACCATATATTTT.

The chain recombines TRBV5-4 with TRBJ2-5; TRBD2 might be the D (5 bases). The V end lost 4 bases, the J end lost 1 base, and 11 bases lay between the germline ends. The CDR3 contains 14 residues. In germline, CDR1 is SGHNT, CDR2 YYREEE (reference sequence). The CDR3 DNA sequence: TGTGCCAGCAGCCTAAAGGACTTCCAAGAGACCCAGTACTTC. It specifies CASSLKDFQETQYF.

The gene calls are TRBV11-2 and TRBJ1-6; 7 positions match TRBD1. Per the germline V gene, CDR1 is SGHAT and CDR2 is FQNNGV. After removal of 1 base from V and 10 bases from J, the junction contained 7 bases not matched to a gene. This CDR3 comprises 15 residues. The CDR3 coding sequence is TGTGCCAGCAGCTTAGTCGGGACAGTAAGCTCACCCCTCCACTTT. The encoded protein is CASSLVGTVSSPLHF.

This clone was seen just once. This chain joins TRBV3-1 (or the pseudogene TRBV3-2) and TRBJ1-2; perhaps TRBD1 as D (5 bases). CDR1 and CDR2 (germline): LGHDT, YNNKEL (reference sequence). The CDR3 runs 14 residues. The V end lost 4 bases, the J end lost 5 bases, and 14 bases lay between the germline ends. CDR3 in DNA: TGTGCCAGCAGCCTTAACACAGGACGATATGGCTACACCTTC. It specifies CASSLNTGRYGYTF.

CDR3 region: CASSPLAGGTDTQYF. Written as DNA, the CDR3 is TGTGCCAGCTCACCCTTAGCGGGGGGGACGGATACGCAGTATTTT. V usage is TRBV18 and J usage is TRBJ2-3; 11 bases align to TRBD2. This CDR3 is built from 15 residues. V trimming: 3 bases; J trimming: 6 bases; junction bases outside the gene matches: 5. CDR1 is KGHSH and CDR2 is LQKENI in the germline V gene.

The chain links TRBV10-3 to TRBJ1-1; maybe TRBD1 (6 bases). Trimming pared 9 bases from V and 5 bases from J, leaving 13 bases between. The CDR3 sequence is 12 residues long. From germline, CDR1 is ENHRY and CDR2 SYGVKD. CDR3 amino acids: CAIADRRTEAFF. The CDR3 DNA reads as TGTGCCATAGCCGACAGGCGGACTGAAGCTTTCTTT.

This clone appeared a few times. The J gene is TRBJ1-1, the V gene TRBV3-1 (or the pseudogene TRBV3-2); D may be TRBD1 (5 bases). CDR3 size: 17 residues. Germline V gene lookup returns CDR1 LGHDT and CDR2 YNNKEL (reference sequence). V lost 3 bases to trimming and J lost 0 bases, with 17 bases between them. The CDR3 DNA follows: TGTGCCAGCAGCCAGGACGAATGGGGGGGTATGAACACTGAAGCTTTCTTT. This encodes CASSQDEWGGMNTEAFF.

DNA of the CDR3: TGTGCCAGCAGCCCAAGACTAGCGGGGGTCCAAGAGACCCAGTACTTC. It specifies CASSPRLAGVQETQYF. The rearrangement joins TRBV7-9 to TRBJ2-5, with 12 bases that match TRBD2. The CDR3 spans 16 residues. The ends lost 5 bases at V and 1 base at J; junction bases unmatched: 5. Germline assignment: CDR1 SEHNR and CDR2 FQNEAQ (reference sequence).

The chain has TRBV2 and TRBJ1-4; 7 nucleotides line up with TRBD1. This CDR3 is built from 15 residues. Trimming at V came to 5 bases and at J to 2 bases, leaving 5 bases not matched to a gene. Germline values: CDR1 SNHLY, CDR2 FYNNEI. In DNA form, the CDR3 reads TGTGCCAGCAGTTTCGGACAGGACACTAATGAAAAACTGTTTTTT. Translated, it gives CASSFGQDTNEKLFF.

V gene TRBV18 combines with J gene TRBJ1-2; no definite D call. Per germline, CDR1 KGHSH and CDR2 LQKENI. V was clipped by 6 bases and J by 8 bases, with 13 bases between them. This CDR3 has 12 amino acids. CDR3 protein: CASSERREGYTF. CDR3 bases: TGTGCCAGCTCCGAACGGAGGGAAGGCTACACCTTC.

The chain employs TRBV19 and TRBJ2-5; no firm D call. The CDR3 length is 13 residues. Trimming cost V 5 bases and J 1 base, with 8 bases left between them. Germline CDR1 is LNHDA and CDR2 is SQIVND (reference sequence). CDR3 DNA: TGTGCCAGTAGTCCCAGTCCCCAAGAGACCCAGTACTTC. Translated: CASSPSPQETQYF.

V usage is TRBV6-2 or TRBV6-3 and J usage is TRBJ1-1; no reliable D call. From germline, CDR1 is MNHEY and CDR2 SVGEGT. Trimming cost V 4 bases and J 3 bases, with 24 bases left between them. CDR3 length: 18 residues. The CDR3 bases are TGTGCCAGCAGTTCCCGTCTCCGGGAAAGGCGACGAGACACTGAAGCTTTCTTT. It codes for CASSSRLRERRRDTEAFF.

The sample holds a few counts of this clone. The rearrangement uses TRBV5-1 and TRBJ1-2; D might be TRBD1 (5 bases). The CDR3 contains 18 residues. The V end was cut by 0 bases, the J end by 2 bases, with 20 bases between. CDR1 is SGHRS and CDR2 is YFSETQ in the germline V gene. The CDR3 DNA reads as TGCGCCAGCAGCTTGGCCGGGTCAGGGCGAAAGCGCAACTATGGCTACACCTTC. Amino acids: CASSLAGSGRKRNYGYTF. The full variable domain, its missing parts supplied by reference TRBV5-1 and TRBJ1-2, is KAGVTQTPRYLIKTRGQQVTLSCSPISGHRSVSWYQQTPGQGLQFLFEYFSETQRNKGNFPGRFSGRQFSNSRSEMNVSTLELGDSALYLCASSLAGSGRKRNYGYTFGSGTRLTVV.

The rearrangement uses TRBV12-5 and TRBJ1-2, with no clear D. CDR1 and CDR2 from the germline V gene are LGHNT and FRNRAP. CDR3 size: 13 residues. V dropped 10 bases and J dropped 4 bases, with 16 bases sitting between them. For the CDR3, the DNA is TGTGCTACCGGACTGGGAGAGGGCTATGGCTACACCTTC. Its translation: CATGLGEGYGYTF. Full variable domain (rest looked up from reference TRBV12-5 and TRBJ1-2): DARVTQTPRHKVTEMGQEVTMRCQPILGHNTVFWYRQTMMQGLELLAYFRNRAPLDDSGMPKDRFSAEMPDATLATLKIQPSEPRDSAVYFCATGLGEGYGYTFGSGTRLTVV.

This CDR3 is CASSFSPDSNQPQHF. CDR3 DNA: TGTGCCAGCAGCTTTTCCCCAGACAGTAATCAGCCCCAGCATTTT. The chain recombines TRBV11-2 with TRBJ1-5, with D possibly TRBD1 on 5 matching bases. The germline gives CDR1 SGHAT, CDR2 FQNNGV. The V and J ends lost 3 bases and 4 bases respectively, with 13 bases between them. The CDR3 sequence is 15 residues long.

This clone was counted between two and nine times. The chain has TRBV19 and TRBJ1-5; D gene unclear. The CDR3 is 12 amino acids. The germline V and J ends were trimmed by 7 bases and 6 bases, with 10 bases remaining between them. Germline V gene data show CDR1 as LNHDA and CDR2 as SQIVND (reference sequence). CDR3: CASNKGGQPQHF. The CDR3, as DNA: TGTGCCAGTAATAAAGGAGGTCAGCCCCAGCATTTT.

This sequence joins TRBV19 and TRBJ1-2; 9 bases fit TRBD1. Germline V CDR1 and CDR2: LNHDA, SQIVND (reference sequence). This CDR3 comprises 14 residues. V was pared by 6 bases and J by 5 bases, with 7 bases of the junction left unmatched. The CDR3 spells CASSDGQGRYGYTF. The CDR3 coding sequence is TGTGCCAGTAGCGACGGACAGGGGCGGTATGGCTACACCTTC.

The chain joins TRBV4-2 to TRBJ2-3; 7 bases line up with TRBD1. V dropped 5 bases and J dropped 0; count of bases not matched to a gene: 8. Germline V gene sequence: CDR1 LGHNA, CDR2 YNFKEQ. The CDR3 covers 16 residues. The CDR3, as DNA: TGTGCCAGCAGCGCACCGGGACAGTCTAGCACAGATACGCAGTATTTT. Encoded protein: CASSAPGQSSTDTQYF.

The chain couples TRBV5-1 to TRBJ1-5, with D perhaps TRBD1 (5 bases). Trimming left V 0 bases short and J 5 bases short, with 12 bases between. The CDR3 is 15 amino acids. Germline V lookup: CDR1 SGHRS, CDR2 YFSETQ. CDR3 DNA: TGCGCCAGCAGCTTGGATGGGGACTTGGATCAGCCCCAGCATTTT. Translating it yields CASSLDGDLDQPQHF.

The chain links TRBV27 to TRBJ1-6; D possibly corresponds to TRBD1 (5 bases). The CDR3 is 18 amino acids. Germline assignment: CDR1 MNHEY and CDR2 SMNVEV (reference sequence). V lost 6 bases to trimming and J lost 9 bases, with 27 bases between them. CDR3 nucleotides: TGTGCCAGCAGCGTTTCGGCGTGGGGTGGGGGGGTCTCTTCACCCCTCCACTTT. It is translated as CASSVSAWGGGVSSPLHF.

The chain couples TRBV7-9 to TRBJ1-1; the D is unclear. Germline CDR1 reads SEHNR; CDR2 reads FQNEAQ (reference sequence). V lost 5 bases to trimming and J lost 0 bases, with 7 bases between them. This CDR3 region has 13 residues. The CDR3, as DNA: TGTGCCAGCAGCCCTGCGTTGAACACTGAAGCTTTCTTT. Translated, it gives CASSPALNTEAFF.

V gene TRBV10-3 combines with J gene TRBJ2-3; D unresolved. This CDR3 is built from 14 residues. Germline values: CDR1 ENHRY, CDR2 SYGVKD. V lost 5 bases to trimming and J lost 2 bases, with 11 bases between them. The CDR3 DNA sequence: TGTGCCATCAGTATCGGGTCAACCACAGATACGCAGTATTTT. The encoded protein is CAISIGSTTDTQYF.